These T cell receptor beta chains were read from a single sample in a study of blood T cell repertoires in COVID-19. TCRdb keeps only in-frame clones here, not all; method: immunoSEQ multiplex PCR. The table shows fewer than 400,000 clones, with over 85% occurring only once. The sequenced sample consisted of PBMCs or T cells enriched from blood (not recorded which). These receptors came from a woman younger than 45 who had recovered from COVID-19. Each CDR3 is given with its conserved first and last residue. The D gene is left open where the match is weak. Not every row has a clone size; where given, it reads once, few, many or a size class.

>TRBJ1-4|TRBD1|NA|TRBV19
CASNPSRGYEKLFF
TGTGCCAGTAACCCCTCCAGGGGGTATGAAAAACTGTTTTTT
>TRBJ2-7|TRBD2|NA|TRBV19
CASSWTSGRYYEQYF
TGTGCCAGTAGTTGGACTAGCGGGAGATATTACGAGCAGTACTTC
>TRBJ2-7|TRBD1|NA|TRBV24-1
CATSDTRTGRYEQYF
TGTGCCACCAGTGATACTAGGACAGGGCGCTACGAGCAGTACTTC
>TRBJ1-1|NA|NA|TRBV6-5
CATYPRVRTEAFF
TGTGCCACCTACCCACGGGTGCGAACTGAAGCTTTCTTT
>TRBJ2-4|TRBD2|NA|TRBV19
CASSPQRGGNIQYF
TGTGCCAGTAGTCCCCAGCGGGGGGGAAACATTCAGTACTTC
>TRBJ1-6|NA|NA|TRBV20-1
CSASQTGSDSPLHF
TGCAGTGCTAGTCAGACAGGTAGTGATTCACCCCTCCACTTT
>TRBJ1-2|TRBD1|once|TRBV30
CAWSVQGTGVLYGYTF
TGTGCCTGGAGTGTACAGGGGACAGGGGTCCTCTATGGCTACACCTTC
>TRBJ2-3|TRBD2|NA|TRBV7-3
CASSWGLAGADTQYF
TGTGCCAGCAGCTGGGGACTAGCAGGGGCAGATACGCAGTATTTT
>TRBJ1-5|TRBD1|NA|TRBV30
CAWSPETGRRNQPQHF
TGTGCCTGGAGTCCTGAGACAGGGCGACGCAATCAGCCCCAGCATTTT
>TRBJ2-1|NA|NA|TRBV7-9
CASSLGSGDQFF
TGTGCCAGCAGCTTAGGATCGGGGGACCAGTTCTTC
>TRBJ1-4|NA|NA|TRBV10-1
CASSASGGGEKLFF
TGCGCCAGCAGTGCGTCTGGCGGCGGTGAAAAACTGTTTTTT
>TRBJ2-7|TRBD2|NA|TRBV6-2/TRBV6-3
CASSPRTSGSGNWYEQYF
TGTGCCAGCAGTCCCAGGACTAGCGGGAGTGGTAATTGGTACGAGCAGTACTTC
>TRBJ1-5|NA|NA|TRBV15
CATSRDRASQPQHF
TGTGCCACCAGCAGAGACAGGGCGAGTCAGCCCCAGCATTTT
>TRBJ1-2|TRBD1|NA|TRBV11-2
CASSLRGQGGYGYTF
TGTGCCAGCAGCCTTAGGGGACAGGGGGGCTATGGCTACACCTTC
>TRBJ1-2|TRBD1|NA|TRBV5-4
CASSAKDRGLGYTF
TGTGCCAGCAGCGCGAAGGACAGGGGACTTGGCTACACCTTC
>TRBJ1-1|TRBD1|NA|TRBV3-1/TRBV3-2
CASSQKQGARADTEAFF
TGTGCCAGCAGCCAAAAACAGGGGGCTAGGGCGGACACTGAAGCTTTCTTT
>TRBJ2-7|TRBD1|NA|TRBV27
CASSWGQGANEQYF
TGTGCCAGCAGCTGGGGACAGGGGGCCAACGAGCAGTACTTC
>TRBJ1-1|NA|once|TRBV7-2
CASSFRGNTEAFF
TGTGCCAGCAGCTTTAGGGGGAACACTGAAGCTTTCTTT
>TRBJ2-7|TRBD1|NA|TRBV5-1
CASSDPGTASYEQYF
TGCGCCAGCAGCGATCCCGGGACAGCTTCCTACGAGCAGTACTTC
>TRBJ1-4|NA|NA|TRBV25-1
CASSELMSQGNEKLFF
TGTGCCAGCAGTGAATTGATGAGTCAGGGTAATGAAAAACTGTTTTTT
>TRBJ2-4|TRBD1|NA|TRBV10-3
CAISESRTGVKNIQYF
TGTGCCATCAGTGAGTCCCGGACAGGGGTGAAGAACATTCAGTACTTC
>TRBJ2-1|TRBD2|NA|TRBV18
CASSRFAGGPPEQFF
TGTGCCAGCTCACGATTCGCGGGAGGGCCCCCTGAGCAGTTCTTC
>TRBJ2-7|TRBD2|NA|TRBV7-8
CASSLGAGVVEQYF
TGTGCCAGCAGCCTCGGAGCGGGGGTTGTCGAGCAGTACTTC
>TRBJ1-1|TRBD1|NA|TRBV3-1/TRBV3-2
CASSLGTGSSLTEAFF
TGTGCCAGCAGCCTCGGGACAGGGTCGTCCCTTACTGAAGCTTTCTTT
>TRBJ2-2|NA|few|TRBV19
CASSPPPGELFF
TGTGCCAGTAGTCCCCCTCCCGGGGAGCTGTTTTTT
>TRBJ2-3|NA|NA|TRBV10-3
CAIMGDSTDTQYF
TGTGCCATCATGGGCGACAGCACAGATACGCAGTATTTT
>TRBJ1-5|NA|few|TRBV18
CASSPGTPDSNQPQHF
TGTGCCAGCTCACCCGGGACACCAGACAGCAATCAGCCCCAGCATTTT
>TRBJ1-1|TRBD1|few|TRBV2
CASSAPGQRGVTEAFF
TGTGCCAGCAGCGCTCCGGGACAGCGGGGGGTCACTGAAGCTTTCTTT
>TRBJ1-4|NA|NA|TRBV5-1
CASSWRGIGTTNEKLFF
TGCGCCAGCAGTTGGAGGGGTATTGGGACTACTAATGAAAAACTGTTTTTT
>TRBJ2-7|NA|NA|TRBV6-6
CASRPTGRDPYEQYF
TGTGCCAGCAGGCCTACAGGGAGGGATCCCTACGAGCAGTACTTC
>TRBJ2-5|NA|NA|TRBV6-5
CASSYSGASGETQYF
TGTGCCAGCAGTTACTCTGGGGCTTCCGGAGAGACCCAGTACTTC
>TRBJ1-1|NA|once|TRBV19
CASSIGGPGTEAFF
TGTGCCAGTAGTATAGGGGGCCCAGGCACTGAAGCTTTCTTT
>TRBJ2-7|TRBD2|NA|TRBV7-9
CASSHRTSGDSYEQYF
TGTGCCAGCAGCCACCGGACTAGCGGGGATTCCTACGAGCAGTACTTC
>TRBJ2-7|TRBD2|NA|TRBV5-1
CASSLGVGLGEQYF
TGCGCCAGCAGCTTGGGCGTGGGACTAGGCGAGCAGTACTTC
>TRBJ2-5|NA|NA|TRBV6-2/TRBV6-3
CASSPSASTQYF
TGTGCCAGCAGCCCCTCGGCTAGCACCCAGTACTTC
>TRBJ2-1|TRBD2|NA|TRBV9
CASSETSGRRVEQFF
TGTGCCAGCAGCGAGACTAGCGGGAGGAGGGTTGAGCAGTTCTTC
>TRBJ2-2|TRBD1|NA|TRBV7-2
CASSLWATGTNTGELFF
TGTGCCAGCAGCTTATGGGCGACAGGGACGAACACCGGGGAGCTGTTTTTT
>TRBJ1-1|NA|NA|TRBV18
CASSPRRQMNTEAFF
TGTGCCAGCTCACCCCGCCGACAGATGAACACTGAAGCTTTCTTT
>TRBJ1-2|TRBD1|once|TRBV7-9
CASSPTGIGYTF
TGTGCCAGCAGCCCGACAGGGATCGGCTACACCTTC
>TRBJ2-7|TRBD1|NA|TRBV5-6
CASSPTGGWYEQYF
TGTGCCAGCAGCCCTACAGGGGGCTGGTACGAGCAGTACTTC
>TRBJ1-5|NA|NA|TRBV18
CASSPRREGNQPQHF
TGTGCCAGCTCACCAAGGAGGGAGGGCAATCAGCCCCAGCATTTT
>TRBJ2-4|NA|NA|TRBV11-2
CASSLTRNIQYF
TGTGCCAGCAGCTTAACTCGCAACATTCAGTACTTC
>TRBJ2-6|TRBD1|few|TRBV5-1
CASSSPKVGDRDSGANVLTF
TGCGCCAGCAGCTCCCCAAAGGTTGGGGACAGGGACTCTGGGGCCAACGTCCTGACTTTC
>TRBJ1-6|NA|once|TRBV7-3
CASSIGVNSPLHF
TGTGCCAGCAGCATAGGAGTTAATTCACCCCTCCACTTT
>TRBJ2-1|TRBD2|NA|TRBV29-1
CSAGLVGNEQFF
TGCAGCGCTGGACTAGTTGGAAATGAGCAGTTCTTC
>TRBJ1-5|NA|NA|TRBV10-1
CASTRHRDNQPQHF
TGCGCCAGCACTAGACACAGGGATAATCAGCCCCAGCATTTT
>TRBJ1-4|NA|NA|TRBV28
CASRLINEKLFF
TGTGCCAGCAGGTTAATAAATGAAAAACTGTTTTTT
>TRBJ1-1|NA|NA|TRBV28
CASRQNTEAFF
TGTGCCAGCAGACAAAACACTGAAGCTTTCTTT
>TRBJ1-1|NA|NA|TRBV15
CATSREVYRSSMNTEAFF
TGTGCCACCAGCAGAGAAGTCTACCGTAGTTCGATGAACACTGAAGCTTTCTTT
>TRBJ1-5|NA|NA|TRBV4-1
CASSLTRVNQPQHF
TGCGCCAGCAGCCTAACCAGGGTCAATCAGCCCCAGCATTTT
>TRBJ2-2|NA|NA|TRBV7-3
CASSTQGNTGELFF
TGTGCCAGCAGCACTCAGGGGAACACCGGGGAGCTGTTTTTT